The 30 T cell receptor beta chains below come from one sample, sequenced in a study of Ad26.COV2.S vaccination and SARS-CoV-2 variants. Documented treatment: about 20 received Ad26.COV2.S at low or high dose, single or two shots; about 5 received placebo; per-sample allocation not given. All samples were drawn on day 63, counting from the first vaccine or placebo injection. TCRdb keeps only in-frame clones here, not all; method: immunoSEQ multiplex PCR. The repertoire holds hundreds of thousands of clones, with 70% to 90% as singletons. The sequencing here drew on peripheral blood, taken in a trial of Ad26.COV2.S vaccine versus placebo. Receptor source: a person between 18 and 59 years old who received the Ad26.COV2.S COVID-19 vaccine or a placebo.

This clone was found once. This sequence joins TRBV5-1 and TRBJ2-2; D might be TRBD1 or TRBD2, each matching 6 bases. The CDR3 is 15 amino acids. Per the germline V gene, CDR1 is SGHRS and CDR2 is YFSETQ. V was clipped by 4 bases and J by 5 bases, with 15 bases between them. The CDR3 here is CASSPGGAWTGELFF. The CDR3 DNA reads as TGCGCCAGCAGCCCCGGGGGCGCGTGGACCGGGGAGCTGTTTTTT.

The chain joins TRBV7-8 to TRBJ2-5; 7 bases fit TRBD2. The V segment lost 2 bases and the J segment 1 base; nucleotides outside the gene matches: 7. Germline CDR1 and CDR2: SGHVS and FQNEAQ. The CDR3 sequence is 16 residues long. The chain's CDR3 is CASSLNGGTSQETQYF. CDR3 DNA sequence: TGTGCCAGCAGCTTAAACGGGGGGACCAGCCAAGAGACCCAGTACTTC.

The chain is built from TRBV18 and TRBJ2-7; TRBD1 is a possible D gene (6 bases). CDR3 size: 11 residues. The V gene's germline CDR1 is KGHSH and CDR2 LQKENI. Trimming left V 4 bases short and J 7 bases short, with 8 bases between. The CDR3 here is CASSRGTEQYF. The DNA of the CDR3 is TGTGCCAGCTCACGGGGGACAGAGCAGTACTTC.

The chain uses TRBV5-1 and TRBJ1-5; D is perhaps TRBD1 (6 bases). Trimming took off 0 bases at V and 4 bases at J, with 8 bases between the two ends. The CDR3 runs to 14 residues. Per the germline V gene, CDR1 is SGHRS and CDR2 is YFSETQ. The CDR3 coding sequence is TGCGCCAGCAGCTTGGAAGGACAGAATCAGCCCCAGCATTTT. Translating it yields CASSLEGQNQPQHF.

The chain has TRBV6-4 and TRBJ2-3; D is ambiguous. V shed 4 bases and J shed 6 bases, with 11 bases lying between them. The CDR3 sequence is 13 residues long. CDR1 is MRHNA and CDR2 is SNTAGT in the germline V gene. Written as DNA, the CDR3 is TGTGCCAGCAGTGTCTACCCCGCCGATACGCAGTATTTT. It specifies CASSVYPADTQYF.

The chain has TRBV20-1 and TRBJ2-1; perhaps TRBD2 as D (5 bases). From germline, CDR1 is DFQATT and CDR2 SNEGSKA (reference sequence). The length of the CDR3 is 10 residues. Trimming left V 1 base short and J 10 bases short, with 5 bases between. The CDR3 DNA follows: TGCAGTGCTAGAGGGAGGGAGCAGTTCTTC. Translated, it gives CSARGREQFF.

This chain connects TRBV5-4 to TRBJ2-3; TRBD2 might be the D (6 bases). Trimming pared 6 bases from V and 5 bases from J, leaving 13 bases between. Germline CDR1 is SGHNT and CDR2 is YYREEE (reference sequence). CDR3 length equals 13 residues. CDR3 in amino acids: CASTFGGEDTQYF. The CDR3 nucleotides read TGTGCCAGCACCTTCGGGGGTGAAGATACGCAGTATTTT.

This chain joins TRBV14 and TRBJ2-5, with TRBD2 as a possible D gene (7 bases). This CDR3 region has 14 residues. Trimming took off 2 bases at V and 6 bases at J, with 13 bases between the two ends. Germline V gene sequence: CDR1 SGHDN, CDR2 FVKESK. The chain's CDR3 is CASSQSRGGQTQYF. The CDR3 nucleotides read TGTGCCAGCAGCCAATCAAGGGGGGGACAGACCCAGTACTTC.

The V call is TRBV11-2, the J call TRBJ1-2; 8 bases agree with TRBD1. The CDR3 has 15 residues. The junction had 7 bases not matched to a gene; V was cut back by 4 bases and J by 3 bases. CDR1 and CDR2 from the germline V gene are SGHAT and FQNNGV. CDR3 sequence: CASSSAGQGHYGYTF. The CDR3 bases are TGTGCCAGCAGCTCCGCTGGACAGGGTCACTATGGCTACACCTTC.

The chain joins TRBV5-5 to TRBJ2-1; TRBD1 matches 8 bases. The CDR3 contains 15 residues. Germline V CDR1 and CDR2: SGHKS, YYEKEE (reference sequence). V was clipped by 0 bases and J by 5 bases; unmatched bases: 4. CDR3: CASSLVGTGNNEQFF. CDR3 in DNA: TGTGCCAGCAGCTTGGTAGGGACAGGAAACAATGAGCAGTTCTTC.

This sequence joins TRBV3-1 (or the pseudogene TRBV3-2) and TRBJ2-7; D uncertain. CDR1 LGHDT and CDR2 YNNKEL come from the germline V gene (reference sequence). The CDR3 runs 14 residues. V lost 0 bases, J lost 2 bases, and 8 bases lay in between. In DNA, the CDR3 is TGTGCCAGCAGCCAAGAAGGGTACCCCTACGAGCAGTACTTC. It yields the protein CASSQEGYPYEQYF.

This clone was seen only once. The chain recombines TRBV20-1 with TRBJ1-4; D not certain. V lost 6 bases and J lost 8, with 7 bases in between. This CDR3 is built from 10 residues. CDR1 is DFQATT and CDR2 is SNEGSKA in the germline V gene (reference sequence). The CDR3 region has the DNA TGCAGTGCGGACCGCGAAAAACTGTTTTTT. Amino acid sequence: CSADREKLFF.

The V call is TRBV5-1, the J call TRBJ2-2, with a possible D match to TRBD1 (6 bases). Deletions cut 9 bases from V and 3 bases from J, with 18 bases between. This CDR3 region has 15 residues. Germline CDR1 and CDR2: SGHRS and YFSETQ. Here the CDR3 reads CATSRQVSDTGELFF. CDR3 coding DNA: TGCGCCACCTCCAGACAGGTCTCCGACACCGGGGAGCTGTTTTTT.

The rearrangement links TRBV30 to TRBJ1-6; 7 positions match TRBD1. CDR1 is GTSNPN and CDR2 is SVGIG in the germline V gene (reference sequence). The CDR3 sequence is 14 residues long. J lost 2 bases, V lost 4 bases, and 2 bases had no gene match. CDR3 DNA sequence: TGTGCCTGGATACAGGGGACCTATAATTCACCCCTCCACTTT. It codes for CAWIQGTYNSPLHF.

The J gene is TRBJ1-2, the V gene TRBV5-1; D is uncertain. Germline assignment: CDR1 SGHRS and CDR2 YFSETQ. The CDR3 sequence is 15 residues long. V gave up 0 bases and J gave up 7 bases, with 16 bases separating them. CDR3 nucleotide sequence: TGCGCCAGCAGCTTGGGGTACGAGGAGGGAGGTGGCTACACCTTC. It is translated as CASSLGYEEGGGYTF.

This chain joins TRBV9 and TRBJ2-7; weak D call: TRBD2 (5 bases). The CDR3 contains 13 residues. Trimming removed 3 bases from V and 7 bases from J, with 14 bases in between. Germline lookup yields CDR1 SGDLS and CDR2 YYNGEE. In nucleotides, the CDR3 is TGTGCCAGCAGCGCGGCGGGTTCTAGGGAGCAGTACTTC. Encoded protein: CASSAAGSREQYF. The full variable domain, completed using reference TRBV9 and TRBJ2-7, is DSGVTQTPKHLITATGQRVTLRCSPRSGDLSVYWYQQSLDQGLQFLIQYYNGEERAKGNILERFSAQQFPDLHSELNLSSLELGDSALYFCASSAAGSREQYFGPGTRLTVT.

This chain joins TRBV7-9 and TRBJ1-1, with a tentative D call TRBD1 (5 bases). Germline lookup yields CDR1 SEHNR and CDR2 FQNEAQ (reference sequence). The ends were cut back, 2 bases at V and 6 bases at J, with 10 bases in the middle. The CDR3 is made up of 13 amino acids. The CDR3 here is CASSLSWDAEAFF. CDR3 sequence (DNA): TGTGCCAGCAGCTTAAGCTGGGACGCTGAAGCTTTCTTT.

V gene TRBV5-1 combines with J gene TRBJ1-6, with 9 bases fitting TRBD1. CDR3 length: 16 amino acids. With V trimmed by 4 bases and J by 8 bases, 10 bases remained unmatched. Germline V gene data show CDR1 as SGHRS and CDR2 as YFSETQ. Here the CDR3 reads CASSLEPGQGYSPLHF. CDR3 bases: TGCGCCAGCAGCCTGGAGCCGGGACAGGGTTATTCACCCCTCCACTTT.

The gene calls are TRBV10-3 and TRBJ2-2, with TRBD2 as a possible D gene (6 bases). The CDR3 extends over 13 amino acids. The V and J ends lost 10 bases and 4 bases respectively, with 13 bases between them. Germline V gene sequence: CDR1 ENHRY, CDR2 SYGVKD. The CDR3 sequence: CATLATFTGELFF. CDR3 DNA: TGTGCCACCCTAGCGACTTTCACCGGGGAGCTGTTTTTT.

V and J are TRBV3-1 (or the pseudogene TRBV3-2) and TRBJ2-1; possible D gene TRBD2, 6 bases. Trimming took 0 bases from V and 3 from J, leaving 9 bases between them. Germline CDR1 and CDR2: LGHDT and YNNKEL (reference sequence). This CDR3 region has 15 residues. The CDR3 bases are TGTGCCAGCAGCCAAGACGGGACTCTCTACAATGAGCAGTTCTTC. Protein sequence: CASSQDGTLYNEQFF.

This clone was seen once. The chain recombines TRBV11-2 with TRBJ1-2, with D unclear. From germline, CDR1 is SGHAT and CDR2 FQNNGV. The CDR3 has 13 residues. The germline V and J ends were trimmed by 0 bases and 6 bases, with 8 bases remaining between them. This CDR3 reads CASSLDRADGYTF. CDR3 coding DNA: TGTGCCAGCAGCTTAGATCGGGCCGATGGCTACACCTTC.

The chain is built from TRBV14 and TRBJ2-6; D might be TRBD1 (5 bases). The CDR3 runs to 15 residues. Trimming left V 6 bases short and J 0 bases short, with 9 bases between. Germline loops: CDR1 SGHDN, CDR2 FVKESK. CDR3 sequence (DNA): TGTGCCAGCAGGCAAACAGGCTCTGGGGCCAACGTCCTGACTTTC. Its translation is CASRQTGSGANVLTF.

The rearrangement uses TRBV6-1 and TRBJ1-2, with D possibly TRBD1 on 5 matching bases. The CDR3 is made up of 14 amino acids. The V and J ends lost 0 bases and 4 bases respectively, with 9 bases between them. Germline CDR1 MNHNS, CDR2 SASEGT. The CDR3 reads CASSEALRGYGYTF. CDR3 bases: TGTGCCAGCAGTGAAGCGCTAAGGGGCTATGGCTACACCTTC.

The V and J genes are TRBV27 and TRBJ1-5; D is unclear. Germline CDR1 and CDR2: MNHEY and SMNVEV (reference sequence). The CDR3 is 14 amino acids. The V gene lost 3 bases and the J gene lost 9 bases, with 15 bases spanning the gap. CDR3 residues: CASSFRDRAGPQHF. The CDR3 DNA follows: TGTGCCAGCAGTTTTAGGGATAGAGCGGGGCCCCAGCATTTT.

For this clone: This sample includes further DNA sequences coding for the same CDR3. The chain combines TRBV30 with TRBJ1-5; no reliable D call. CDR1 is GTSNPN and CDR2 is SVGIG in the germline V gene (reference sequence). The V gene lost 1 base and the J gene lost 4 bases, with 8 bases spanning the gap. There are 13 residues in the CDR3. The CDR3 DNA is TGTGCCTGGAGTGGGACGGATAATCAGCCCCAGCATTTT. Amino acid sequence: CAWSGTDNQPQHF.

V gene TRBV5-1 combines with J gene TRBJ2-7; D may be TRBD1 or TRBD2 (5 bases each). Germline V gene data show CDR1 as SGHRS and CDR2 as YFSETQ. Trimming stripped 0 bases from V and 6 bases from J, with 10 bases between. CDR3 size: 13 residues. CDR3 amino acids: CASSLASGTEQYF. The CDR3 nucleotides read TGCGCCAGCAGCTTGGCCTCGGGGACCGAGCAGTACTTC.

The gene calls are TRBV19 and TRBJ2-5; TRBD2 agrees at 7 bases. From germline, CDR1 is LNHDA and CDR2 SQIVND (reference sequence). The V and J ends lost 2 bases and 5 bases, in that order; junction bases with no gene match: 14. The CDR3 length is 17 residues. The CDR3 sequence: CASSINGVGGSPETQYF. In DNA form, the CDR3 reads TGTGCCAGTAGTATAAATGGTGTTGGCGGGAGCCCGGAGACCCAGTACTTC.

The chain is built from TRBV6-5 and TRBJ1-2; no reliable D call. The CDR3 consists of 12 residues. Deletions cut 4 bases from V and 8 bases from J, with 11 bases between. CDR1 is MNHEY, CDR2 SVGAGI, per germline. The CDR3 DNA sequence: TGTGCCAGCAGTTCCTTTACTCGAGGCTACACCTTC. It specifies CASSSFTRGYTF.

The genes are TRBV7-9 and TRBJ2-7; 9 bases are a match to TRBD1. The CDR3 loop spans 14 amino acids. The germline V gene has CDR1 SEHNR and CDR2 FQNEAQ (reference sequence). V was clipped by 3 bases and J by 4 bases; unmatched bases: 4. The CDR3 coding sequence is TGTGCCAGCAGCTTGAAACAGGGGGCTTACGAGCAGTACTTC. Its translation is CASSLKQGAYEQYF.

V gene TRBV18 combines with J gene TRBJ1-1; tentatively, D is TRBD1 (6 bases). Germline-derived CDR1 and CDR2 are KGHSH and LQKENI. There are 16 residues in the CDR3. V lost 2 bases and J 2 bases, leaving 15 bases between the germline ends. The CDR3 bases are TGTGCCAGCTCACCAATCGGGGCAGGGGATAACACTGAAGCTTTCTTT. This codes for CASSPIGAGDNTEAFF.